These 29 T cell receptor beta chains came from one sample sequenced in a study of cytomegalovirus exposure and HLA in healthy donors. PCR employed 60 Vbeta and 13 Jbeta primers. Method: immunoSEQ multiplex PCR; TCRdb's copy keeps in-frame clones and lacks some. Among 170,000 or so clones listed, 75% to 85% were seen once. Material for sequencing was PBMCs. The source of these receptors is a man aged 25-40 years in good health and CMV-seropositive.

The V gene is TRBV30, the J gene TRBJ2-1, with 7 nucleotides matching TRBD2. Germline trimming cut 5 bases from V and 3 bases from J; bases unmatched to any gene: 4. Germline values: CDR1 GTSNPN, CDR2 SVGIG (reference sequence). The CDR3 extends over 13 amino acids. The CDR3 DNA sequence: TGTGCCTGGGACGGCGGGGGCTACAATGAGCAGTTCTTC. It yields the protein CAWDGGGYNEQFF.

The genes are TRBV25-1 and TRBJ1-1; D is possibly TRBD1 (5 bases). V was pared by 3 bases and J by 4 bases, with 9 bases between. Germline V gene lookup returns CDR1 MGHDK and CDR2 SYGVNS. The length of the CDR3 is 13 residues. CDR3 region: CASSDRVGTEAFF. The CDR3 bases are TGTGCCAGCAGTGACAGGGTCGGCACTGAAGCTTTCTTT. Combining the CDR3 with reference TRBV25-1 and TRBJ1-1 gives the whole variable domain EADIYQTPRYLVIGTGKKITLECSQTMGHDKMYWYQQDPGMELHLIHYSYGVNSTEKGDLSSESTVSRIRTEHFPLTLESARPSHTSQYLCASSDRVGTEAFFGQGTRLTVV.

This clone occurred a few times. The chain combines TRBV5-1 with TRBJ2-5; perhaps TRBD1 as D (6 bases). Germline assignment: CDR1 SGHRS and CDR2 YFSETQ. The CDR3 covers 13 residues. The V end lost 3 bases, the J end lost 4 bases, and 10 bases lay between the germline ends. The CDR3 region has the DNA TGCGCCAGCAGCTCAACAGGGCGAGAGACCCAGTACTTC. This translates into CASSSTGRETQYF.

The chain combines TRBV5-5 with TRBJ2-2, with TRBD2 matching 8 bases. The junction had 4 bases not matched to a gene; V was cut back by 4 bases and J by 5 bases. Germline V gene lookup returns CDR1 SGHKS and CDR2 YYEKEE (reference sequence). The CDR3 runs 14 residues. The CDR3 sequence is CASSAGLVTGELFF. In nucleotides, the CDR3 is TGTGCCAGCAGCGCGGGACTAGTAACCGGGGAGCTGTTTTTT.

The rearrangement joins TRBV28 to TRBJ1-1; TRBD1 is a possible D gene (6 bases). V lost 6 bases, J lost 3 bases, and 11 bases lay in between. CDR1 is MDHEN, CDR2 SYDVKM, per germline. The CDR3 is made up of 13 amino acids. CDR3 in amino acids: CASSLQGDTEAFF. CDR3 sequence (DNA): TGTGCCAGCAGCCTACAGGGAGACACTGAAGCTTTCTTT.

The gene calls are TRBV14 and TRBJ2-7; 8 nucleotides line up with TRBD2. The ends lost 6 bases at V and 4 bases at J; junction bases unmatched: 8. Germline V gives CDR1 SGHDN, CDR2 FVKESK. The CDR3 sequence is 14 residues long. CDR3 in DNA: TGTGCCAGCAGGCCCGGGGGGGGGCCATACGAGCAGTACTTC. Translating gives CASRPGGGPYEQYF.

The CDR3 DNA reads as TGTGCCAGCAGCTGGGGGACTAGCGGGACCCAAGAGACCCAGTACTTC. This encodes CASSWGTSGTQETQYF. The chain links TRBV7-9 to TRBJ2-5; TRBD2 agrees at 13 bases. Germline assignment: CDR1 SEHNR and CDR2 FQNEAQ (reference sequence). The CDR3 has 16 amino acids. The V and J ends lost 4 bases and 1 base, in that order; junction bases with no gene match: 3.

V usage is TRBV6-5 and J usage is TRBJ1-2, with 7 positions matching TRBD1. The CDR3 is made up of 14 amino acids. V was pared by 5 bases and J by 1 base, with 4 bases of the junction left unmatched. CDR1 MNHEY and CDR2 SVGAGI come from the germline V gene. CDR3 DNA sequence: TGTGCCAGCAGTCGTACAGGGGATAACTATGGCTACACCTTC. Its translation: CASSRTGDNYGYTF.

The chain is built from TRBV11-3 and TRBJ2-3; a possible D gene is TRBD1 (5 bases). Trimming took 0 bases from V and 2 from J, leaving 9 bases between them. This CDR3 is built from 15 residues. CDR1 and CDR2 (germline): SGHNT, YENEEA. The CDR3 reads CASSLEGRVTDTQYF. The CDR3 nucleotides read TGTGCCAGCAGCTTAGAAGGCAGGGTCACAGATACGCAGTATTTT.

The chain joins TRBV4-1 to TRBJ1-2; 9 nucleotides line up with TRBD1. Per germline, CDR1 MGHRA and CDR2 YSYEKL. This CDR3 has 14 residues. V was pared by 4 bases and J by 4 bases, with 4 bases of the junction left unmatched. The CDR3, as DNA: TGCGCCAGCAGCCTGGGACAGGGTGGCTATGGCTACACCTTC. Translated: CASSLGQGGYGYTF.

The J gene is TRBJ2-7, the V gene TRBV9; 9 nucleotides match TRBD2. V lost 4 bases to trimming and J lost 7 bases; unmatched junction nucleotides: 12. This CDR3 spans 15 amino acids. Germline CDR1 and CDR2: SGDLS and YYNGEE. CDR3 loop: CASSPTSGTPWEQYF. The CDR3 coding sequence is TGTGCCAGCAGCCCGACTAGCGGAACCCCCTGGGAGCAGTACTTC.

The gene calls are TRBV11-2 and TRBJ1-1; D is ambiguous. This CDR3 region has 13 residues. Germline CDR1 SGHAT, CDR2 FQNNGV. V dropped 5 bases and J dropped 4 bases, with 11 bases sitting between them. The CDR3 spells CASSPRGATEAFF. The CDR3 DNA reads as TGTGCCAGCAGCCCCCGGGGAGCCACTGAAGCTTTCTTT. Variable domain in full (rest from reference TRBV11-2 and TRBJ1-1): EAGVAQSPRYKIIEKRQSVAFWCNPISGHATLYWYQQILGQGPKLLIQFQNNGVVDDSQLPKDRFSAERLKGVDSTLKIQPAKLEDSAVYLCASSPRGATEAFFGQGTRLTVV.

V is TRBV11-2 and J is TRBJ2-5; D uncertain. Germline CDR1 and CDR2: SGHAT and FQNNGV. V dropped 1 base and J dropped 0 bases, with 6 bases sitting between them. This CDR3 is 14 amino acids long. The CDR3 loop reads CASSLVRNQETQYF. The CDR3 DNA reads TGTGCCAGCAGCTTAGTCAGAAACCAAGAGACCCAGTACTTC.

V usage is TRBV5-1 and J usage is TRBJ2-3, with 8 bases lining up with TRBD2. V trimming: 0 bases; J trimming: 2 bases; junction bases outside the gene matches: 8. This CDR3 spans 17 amino acids. Germline V gene sequence: CDR1 SGHRS, CDR2 YFSETQ. CDR3 region: CASSLEAGATTTDTQYF. CDR3 DNA: TGCGCCAGCAGCTTGGAAGCGGGGGCGACAACCACAGATACGCAGTATTTT.

In its sample, this clone was seen a few times. V is TRBV6-5 and J is TRBJ1-4, with 7 bases that match TRBD1. Germline CDR1 is MNHEY and CDR2 is SVGAGI. V was clipped by 5 bases and J by 5 bases; unmatched bases: 2. The CDR3 sequence is 13 residues long. This CDR3 reads CASSVGQNEKLFF. The CDR3 DNA reads as TGTGCCAGCAGTGTGGGACAGAATGAAAAACTGTTTTTT.

The J gene is TRBJ2-1, the V gene TRBV4-1; 10 positions match TRBD1. Trimming took 1 base from V and 9 from J; bases not matched to a gene: 6. This CDR3 has 15 amino acids. Germline lookup yields CDR1 MGHRA and CDR2 YSYEKL. CDR3 loop: CASSQGQGARSEQFF. The CDR3 DNA is TGCGCCAGCAGCCAAGGACAGGGGGCGCGGAGTGAGCAGTTCTTC.

In this sample, this clone turned up once. The rearrangement links TRBV5-1 to TRBJ2-7, with 15 bases matching TRBD2. This CDR3 region has 16 residues. Per germline, CDR1 SGHRS and CDR2 YFSETQ. Unmatched junction bases numbered 7, after V lost 4 bases and J lost 5 bases. The CDR3, as DNA: TGCGCCAGCAGCCCGCCGGGACTAGCGGGAGGCGACGAGCAGTACTTC. Protein sequence: CASSPPGLAGGDEQYF.

The chain is built from TRBV5-1 and TRBJ1-4; 9 nucleotides align to TRBD1. Germline values: CDR1 SGHRS, CDR2 YFSETQ. The V gene end was trimmed by 0 bases and the J gene end by 0 bases; junction bases not matched to a gene: 0. There are 16 residues in the CDR3. CDR3: CASSLGQGATNEKLFF. In DNA form, the CDR3 reads TGCGCCAGCAGCTTGGGACAGGGGGCAACTAATGAAAAACTGTTTTTT.

This clone was detected only a few times. This chain links TRBV19 with TRBJ1-1; D is undetermined. Germline assignment: CDR1 LNHDA and CDR2 SQIVND (reference sequence). Trimming took 3 bases from V and 5 from J, leaving 7 bases between them. This CDR3 region has 12 residues. CDR3 residues: CASSITGTEAFF. Here the CDR3 DNA reads TGTGCCAGTAGTATTACCGGGACTGAAGCTTTCTTT.

This clone came up a few times. The chain has TRBV6-5 and TRBJ2-3; D perhaps matches TRBD2 (5 bases). Germline V CDR1 and CDR2: MNHEY, SVGAGI. V gave up 6 bases and J gave up 5 bases, with 15 bases separating them. The CDR3 contains 14 residues. The CDR3 region is CASRPGVAIDTQYF. The CDR3 nucleotides are TGTGCCAGCAGACCCGGGGTAGCGATAGATACGCAGTATTTT.

This chain joins TRBV7-9 and TRBJ2-3, with D maybe TRBD2 (5 bases). CDR1 and CDR2 from the germline V gene are SEHNR and FQNEAQ (reference sequence). The CDR3 contains 14 residues. Trimming left V 1 base short and J 2 bases short, with 7 bases between. The CDR3 loop reads CASSLGEFTDTQYF. Written as DNA, the CDR3 is TGTGCCAGCAGCTTAGGGGAGTTCACAGATACGCAGTATTTT.

The chain has TRBV29-1 and TRBJ2-7, with D possibly matching TRBD2 (5 bases). V dropped 6 bases and J dropped 4 bases, with 16 bases sitting between them. Germline lookup yields CDR1 SQVTM and CDR2 ANQGSEA. This CDR3 spans 13 amino acids. The CDR3 DNA follows: TGCAGCGTCCAAACAAGGGAGAGGTACGAGCAGTACTTC. This sequence encodes CSVQTRERYEQYF.

This clone was counted once. This chain links TRBV6-4 with TRBJ1-1; 11 bases agree with TRBD1. With 8 bases clipped from V and 5 bases from J, the junction kept 4 bases outside the gene matches. The length of the CDR3 is 13 residues. Per the germline V gene, CDR1 is MRHNA and CDR2 is SNTAGT. The CDR3 sequence is CASGQGAGTEAFF. CDR3 nucleotides: TGTGCCAGCGGACAGGGGGCGGGGACTGAAGCTTTCTTT.

This sequence joins TRBV4-1 and TRBJ2-6; TRBD1 is a possible D gene (6 bases). The CDR3 covers 18 residues. Germline-derived CDR1 and CDR2 are MGHRA and YSYEKL. Trimming took 1 base from V and 2 from J, leaving 15 bases between them. In nucleotides, the CDR3 is TGCGCCAGCAGCCAAGGTCAGGGGCGTAGTGCTGGGGCCAACGTCCTGACTTTC. Translated: CASSQGQGRSAGANVLTF.

This clone has more than one count but fewer than ten. One end of the junction is discordant with germline, which a read error may explain. This sequence joins TRBV7-9 and TRBJ1-2; D possibly corresponds to TRBD1 (6 bases). Looked up from germline, CDR1 is SEHNR and CDR2 is FQNEAQ (reference sequence). This CDR3 comprises 15 residues. In DNA, the CDR3 is TGTTCCAGCAGCCTATACGGGGACACAGGATCTTACTACACCTTC. This encodes CSSSLYGDTGSYYTF.

The chain carries TRBV18 and TRBJ2-1, with D possibly matching TRBD1 (6 bases). Germline V CDR1 and CDR2: KGHSH, LQKENI. Trimming removed 6 bases from V and 4 bases from J, with 10 bases in between. The CDR3 has 13 amino acids. DNA of the CDR3: TGTGCCAGCTCCGACAGGTTTTACAATGAGCAGTTCTTC. It codes for CASSDRFYNEQFF.

The CDR3 region is CASSFVSTGVQHF. The CDR3 DNA is TGTGCCAGCAGTTTTGTTTCAACAGGGGTCCAGCATTTT. This rearrangement joins TRBV28 to TRBJ1-5; TRBD1 aligns across 7 bases. With 3 bases clipped from V and 12 bases from J, the junction kept 8 bases outside the gene matches. This CDR3 comprises 13 residues. The germline V gene encodes CDR1 MDHEN and CDR2 SYDVKM.

A single count supports this clone. The germline gene is not matched at one end of the junction; a read error may be the cause. V is TRBV7-9 and J is TRBJ2-2; the D is unclear. This CDR3 is built from 14 residues. Per germline, CDR1 SEHNR and CDR2 FQNEAQ (reference sequence). The CDR3 DNA reads as TGTTCCAGCAGCTTATCAGTTCCTACCGGGGAGCTGTTTTTT. Translation gives CSSSLSVPTGELFF.

The rearrangement uses TRBV2 and TRBJ2-5, with D uncertain. This CDR3 contains 13 residues. V lost 7 bases, J lost 9 bases, and 18 bases lay in between. Germline-derived CDR1 and CDR2 are SNHLY and FYNNEI. CDR3 DNA sequence: TGTGCCAGCAATAGCCCGGAACACGTCTCCCAGTACTTC. Protein: CASNSPEHVSQYF.